One T cell receptor (beta chain) is described in this entry. This entry comes from a study of cytomegalovirus exposure and HLA in healthy donors. 13 Jbeta primers and 60 Vbeta primers were used for the PCR. Only in-frame clones appear in the TCRdb table, and some are missing; sequencing was by immunoSEQ multiplex PCR. The sample comprises around 140,000 clones, 75% to 90% of which are singletons, and around 4.3% rests with the top ten. The CDR3 spans 11 residues. The germline V gene has CDR1 SGHTA and CDR2 FQGNSA. Deletions cut 5 bases from V and 10 bases from J, with 9 bases between. The origin of this receptor is a man aged 40-49 years in good health and CMV-seronegative. The V call is TRBV7-2, the J call TRBJ2-1; possible D gene TRBD2, 6 bases. Sequencing input: PBMCs. The CDR3 DNA follows: TGTGCCAGCAGCACCGGGGGAGAGCAGTTCTTC. Amino acids: CASSTGGEQFF.